This T cell receptor (beta chain) originates from a study of post-analysis software for immune sequencing data. The wider study: Included among the disease courses, which were recorded for the cohort, were relapsing-remitting, secondary progressive and progressive-relapsing multiple sclerosis.

The library was made from cDNA and included unique molecular identifiers. Input of roughly 0.95 to 11 million T cells yielded some 500,000 cDNA molecules. TCRdb passed the PCR reads through MiXCR, listing each CDR3 protein once. This table has a few hundred thousand distinct CDR3 sequences, roughly 38% appearing once. Regarding the study as a whole: Significantly lower normalized Chao1 diversity was found in patients with multiple sclerosis relative to controls. Five TRBV segments occurring more often in patients than controls included TRBV5-6, TRBV5-1 and TRBV20-1. Same-batch preparations were strongly co-clustered by F measure.

This CDR3 is built from 13 residues. The germline gives CDR1 SGHRS, CDR2 YFSETQ. On this clonotype itself: Its antigen is unidentified. One end of the junction varies from germline; a read error may be responsible.

Sequencing was carried out using blood. The sequence came from a girl aged 2 to 9 with multiple sclerosis. V and J are TRBV5-1 and TRBJ1-1; unclear D gene. The CDR3 sequence is CVSSLPGGTEAFF. In DNA, the CDR3 is TGCGTCAGCAGCTTGCCAGGAGGAACTGAAGCTTTCTTT.